This T cell receptor (beta chain) was documented in a study of response to subunit inactivated influenza vaccine. Via MiXCR, TCRdb re-called the RT-PCR reads, giving one row per CDR3 protein. The sample contains about 520,000 distinct CDR3 sequences, 25% of which appear only once. Overall study findings and caveats: With each seasonal influenza vaccination, the authors suggested, few new T cells are recruited.

V dropped 3 bases and J dropped 4 bases, with 9 bases sitting between them. Germline assignment: CDR1 SGHTA and CDR2 FQGNSA. The CDR3 runs 13 residues. Turning to this clonotype: The antigen remains unidentified.

The TCR sequence derives from a man between 50 and 59 years old who received an inactivated influenza vaccine. The sequences come from CD4+ T cells sorted from PBMCs, collected about 5 days after vaccination. This chain connects TRBV7-2 to TRBJ2-5, with D hard to call. CDR3 protein: CASSFPWGETQYF. In DNA form, the CDR3 reads TGTGCCAGCAGCTTCCCTTGGGGAGAGACCCAGTACTTC.